This T cell receptor beta chain was observed in a study of T cell responses to AZD1222 COVID-19 vaccine. The germline gives CDR1 LNHDA, CDR2 SQIVND (reference sequence). CDR3 length equals 15 residues. Trimming at V came to 5 bases and at J to 8 bases, leaving 7 bases not matched to a gene. The repertoire was sequenced with immunoSEQ multiplex PCR; TCRdb's copy has only in-frame clones and lacks some. The repertoire includes tens of thousands of clones, about nine tenths of them detected once, and approximately 5% sits in the top ten. The V and J genes are TRBV19 and TRBJ1-6; TRBD1 aligns across 9 bases. The specimen comprised peripheral blood, sampled 28 days after the second AZD1222 dose. The TCR sequence derives from an adult who received the AZD1222 COVID-19 vaccine. DNA of the CDR3: TGTGCCAGTAGTGCCCACAGGGGGCCTGATTCACCCCTCCACTTT. Amino acids: CASSAHRGPDSPLHF.